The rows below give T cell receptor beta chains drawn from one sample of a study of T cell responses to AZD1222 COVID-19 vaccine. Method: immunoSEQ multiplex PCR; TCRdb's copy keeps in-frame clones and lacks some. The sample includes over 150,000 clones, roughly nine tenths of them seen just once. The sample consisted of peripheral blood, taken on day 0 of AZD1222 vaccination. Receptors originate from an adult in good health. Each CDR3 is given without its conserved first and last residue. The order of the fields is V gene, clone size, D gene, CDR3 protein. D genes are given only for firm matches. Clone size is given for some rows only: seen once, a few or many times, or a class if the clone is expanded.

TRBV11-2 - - ASSLEYETQY
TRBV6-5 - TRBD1 ASRGQGNSPLH
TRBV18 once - ASSPGTGGTEAF
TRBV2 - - ASRVRTLNTEAF
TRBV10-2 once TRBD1 ASSDGGDRGQPQH
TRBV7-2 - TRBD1 ASSVHRGGTEAF
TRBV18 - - ASSPLTDTIETQY
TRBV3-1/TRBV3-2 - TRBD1 ASSQVPGQGSSPLH
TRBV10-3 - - AISPAAGQTYEQY
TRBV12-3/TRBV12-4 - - ASSLGGVSLF
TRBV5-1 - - ASSLVDEQF
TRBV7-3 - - ASSLYGGEAF
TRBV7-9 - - ASSLPGELF
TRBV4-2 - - ASSQGRARGPGELF
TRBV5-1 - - ASSLAASYNEQF
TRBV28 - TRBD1 ASSFEGAFREQY
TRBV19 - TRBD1 ASSIVGTGAGYT
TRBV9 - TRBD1 ASSALTGVGEAF
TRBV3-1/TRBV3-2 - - ASSLVEGYEQY
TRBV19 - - ASKPSQVSNSPLH
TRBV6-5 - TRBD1 ASSLGGSNTEAF
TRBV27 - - ASQKGMGGEKLF
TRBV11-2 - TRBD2 ASSHSGGAYEQY
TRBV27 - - ASSLGPNTEAF
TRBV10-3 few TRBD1 AISEPGQGASYEQY
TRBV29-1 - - SVDVGGWDNEQF
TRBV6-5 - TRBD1 ASSYRGQGTYEQY
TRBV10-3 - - ATDPGSGKGNTIY
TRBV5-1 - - ASSYFTGGSYEQY
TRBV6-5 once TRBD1 ASSLGTVNTEAF
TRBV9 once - ASSVGFIYSGNTIY
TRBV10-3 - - AIGGAGDTQY
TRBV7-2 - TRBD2 ASSLAIGGGATGELF
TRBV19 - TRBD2 ASSLSGGFNEQF
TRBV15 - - ATSRDPGGFSYNEQF
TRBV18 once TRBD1 ASGRSGQGEPQH
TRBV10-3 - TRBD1 AISVDRAGEQY
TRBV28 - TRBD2 ASDNLVRGGYNEQF
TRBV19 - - ASRSGRFYEQY
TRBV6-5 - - ASSYRTAGPGF
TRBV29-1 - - SVGELGNQPQH
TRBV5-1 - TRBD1 ASSYLTGGYEQY
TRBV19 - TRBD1 ASSAPGQGDYGYT
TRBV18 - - ASSADRNTEAF
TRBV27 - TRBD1 ASSLERQGSYEQY